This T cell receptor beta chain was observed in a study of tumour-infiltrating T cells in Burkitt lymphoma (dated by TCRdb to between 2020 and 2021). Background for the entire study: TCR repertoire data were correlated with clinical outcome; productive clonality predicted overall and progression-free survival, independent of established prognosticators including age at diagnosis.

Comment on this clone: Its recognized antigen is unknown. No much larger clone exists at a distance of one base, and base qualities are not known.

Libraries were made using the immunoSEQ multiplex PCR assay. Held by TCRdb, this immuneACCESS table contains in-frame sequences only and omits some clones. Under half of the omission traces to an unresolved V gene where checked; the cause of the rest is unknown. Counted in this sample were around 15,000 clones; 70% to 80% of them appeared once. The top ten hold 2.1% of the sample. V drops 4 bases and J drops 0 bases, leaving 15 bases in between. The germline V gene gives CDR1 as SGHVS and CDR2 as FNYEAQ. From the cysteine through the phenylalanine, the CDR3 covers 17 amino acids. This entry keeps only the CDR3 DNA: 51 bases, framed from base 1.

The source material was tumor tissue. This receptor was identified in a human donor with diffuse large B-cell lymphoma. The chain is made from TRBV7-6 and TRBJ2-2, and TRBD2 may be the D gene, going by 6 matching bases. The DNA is TGTGCCAGCAGCTCTCCCGCGGAGGGATCGAACACCGGGGAGCTGTTTTTT. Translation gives CASSSPAEGSNTGELFF.